This T cell receptor (beta chain) was sequenced in a study of blood T cell repertoires in COVID-19. Turning to the study itself: PBMCs, B-cell-depleted T cells, or T cells provided the cDNA or gDNA that made up the material.

Sequencing was performed with immunoSEQ multiplex PCR; in TCRdb, only in-frame clones are kept and a portion is missing. The data hold about 200,000 clones, with 83% observed a single time. The clonotype originates from a woman in her 50s with acute or convalescent COVID-19. The specimen sequenced was peripheral blood.

The CDR3: CASSTAGGPETQYF. The CDR3 DNA sequence: TGTGCCAGTAGTACCGCGGGAGGACCGGAGACCCAGTACTTC. This sequence joins TRBV19 and TRBJ2-5; 8 bases are a match to TRBD2. V gave up 4 bases and J gave up 5 bases; unmatched junction bases: 6. This CDR3 has 14 residues. Germline CDR1 and CDR2: LNHDA and SQIVND (reference sequence).